This T cell receptor (beta chain) was observed in a study of blood T cells in healthy people across ages. Study outcomes and limitations: Naive and antigen-experienced cells could not be conclusively compared, given unsorted PBMCs. Greater diversity and more naive CD4+ cells were seen in long-lived donors than in aged donors.

Per sample, a minimum of 6 million PBMCs were isolated. About this clonotype: The target antigen is unknown.

Germline CDR1 SNHLY, CDR2 FYNNEI. There are 14 residues in the CDR3. Trimming took 8 bases from V and 4 from J, leaving 16 bases between them. The use of a sample-barcoded 5' primer and a J-beta primer mix characterized a second PCR of about 7 to 12 cycles. MiXCR, run by TCRdb on the 5' RACE reads, gives a single entry per CDR3 protein. The sample lists about 570,000 distinct CDR3 sequences, approximately 27% seen once, with 18% in the top ten. The TCR comes from an older woman in good health. The chain has TRBV2 and TRBJ2-3, with D maybe TRBD2 (7 bases). The sequenced sample was blood. The CDR3, as DNA: TGTGCCAGCGACCGGGGGGCCGTGCCAGATACGCAGTATTTT. Translated: CASDRGAVPDTQYF.